This TCR beta chain was recovered during a study of T cells in Graves' hyperthyroidism and ophthalmopathy (dated by TCRdb to 2018 to 2020). Background on the whole study: Peripheral blood was sampled at the time of initial diagnosis, prior to any treatment. To identify distinguishing TCR V-J signatures, a discovery cohort of about a hundred patients was used, comprising 40 to 45 with Graves' ophthalmopathy and some 60 with stable Graves' hyperthyroidism. Prospective prediction of ophthalmopathy was tested in an independent validation cohort consisting of fewer than 20 hyperthyroidism patients and some 17 patients who later progressed to ophthalmopathy. For training and testing, the 100 or so patients in the discovery cohort were randomly divided in a 7:3 ratio. Thyroid tissue and blood T-cell repertoires from six Graves' hyperthyroidism patients were also compared in the study. After blood sampling, hyperthyroidism patients were treated with methimazole at a starting dose of 30 mg daily, and ophthalmopathy patients were treated with high-dose intravenous methylprednisolone. The paper describes TCR Vbeta CDR3 sequencing of 140 or so peripheral blood samples, made up of about 41 ophthalmopathy patients, some 80 hyperthyroidism patients and about 17 progressor patients.

The TCR beta CDR3 regions were amplified from RNA transcripts. A first-round RT-PCR of the TCR CDR3 used the HTBI primer set with the Qiagen OneStep RT-PCR kit. A second multiplex PCR round built the libraries, followed by size selection and purification. Libraries were sequenced paired-end with 100 bp reads on an Illumina HiSeq2000. Regarding the original processing steps: SOAPnuke was used to process the raw data, with reads discarded if the reads contained adapters or uncalled bases, had a mean Phred below 15, or lacked an exact constant-primer or identifier match. High-quality paired reads were merged with COPE v1.2.5, and unique nucleotide sequences were defined as clonotypes. Clonotypes were aligned to IMGT TRBV, TRBD and TRBJ reference segments using MiTCR v1.1. Analysis was restricted to V-J combinations with a frequency above 0.0001, which covered approximately 99% of repertoires. The TCS score was defined as F50 (clonal expansion) divided by E x V (chaos), with BLOSUM62-based TCRdist calculated between CDR3 peptides within each V-J. Welch's t-statistics and random forest reduced 500 to 650 V-J features to around 14, which were used in a naive Bayes classifier (R e1071). The public reads were reanalyzed by TCRdb: fastp trimming at Q25, MiXCR alignment, in-frame beta chains only. Here each entry gathers all rows of one CDR3 protein and keeps the most common genes and DNA. TCRdb, not the authors, supplied the V and J calls. The sample contains roughly 500,000 distinct CDR3 sequences, over 11% of them found a single time. The biggest ten clones account for roughly 5.7% of the sample.

Hyperthyroidism patients were newly diagnosed, had a disease duration of under 2 months, and were aged 18 to 65 years. Any patient with an uncontrolled infection, another autoimmune disease, pregnancy or lactation was excluded. Diagnoses were established on the basis of clinical symptoms, serum thyroxine and TRAb, thyroid ultrasound, and orbital computed tomography. Blood from progressor patients was collected at the time of first diagnosis with hyperthyroidism, before any ophthalmopathy symptoms had appeared. PBMCs were isolated from 7.5 to 10 ml of fresh peripheral blood by Ficoll-Paque density gradient centrifugation. Progressor patients were first diagnosed with Graves' hyperthyroidism and then developed ophthalmopathy during follow-up. Total RNA was extracted using Trizol reagent, and RNA quality was assessed on an Agilent 2100 Bioanalyzer. Its CDR3 holds 18 amino acids, cysteine through phenylalanine. The kept DNA is CDR3 alone, 54 bases in frame from the first base. The germline V gene yields SGHTA for CDR1 and FQGTGA for CDR2. Trimming accounts for 3 bases at V and 8 bases at J, while the number of junction bases matched to no gene is 14.

This clonotype came up many times. Its cognate antigen has yet to be identified. No much larger clone is present one base from it, and per-base qualities are unavailable. Beyond this particular receptor, the publication reports: Most expanded thyroid clonotypes (frequency above 0.001) were also detected in blood, suggesting blood repertoires may reflect thyroid immune responses. No statistical method was used to fix the sample size in advance, and group allocation was not hidden from the investigators. In validation, the model predicted progression to ophthalmopathy a median of roughly six months before onset, with approximately 68% sensitivity and 72.22% specificity. Ophthalmopathy was separated from stable hyperthyroidism by a 13 V-J signature model, with 85% to 90% sensitivity and roughly 81% specificity obtained in cross-validation and 80%/75% obtained in testing.

This TCR was sampled from a woman in her 30s with Graves' hyperthyroidism that later progressed to Graves' ophthalmopathy. The chain is encoded by TRBV7-3 joined to TRBJ1-6; 9 bases in the middle match TRBD1. The sequenced material came from blood. The DNA is as follows: TGTGCCAGCAGCTTGACCCCTCCGGGACAGGGTTGGGATTCACCCCTCCACTTT. Its amino acids are CASSLTPPGQGWDSPLHF.